The 25 T cell receptor beta chains below all came from one sample that was sequenced in a study of T cell responses to AZD1222 COVID-19 vaccine. Produced via immunoSEQ multiplex PCR; TCRdb's table is partial and in-frame only. The top ten hold roughly 24% of the sample, which has about 80,000 clones, around 90% seen once. The starting material was peripheral blood, obtained on day 0 of AZD1222 vaccination. These receptors originate from an adult in good health.

The chain combines TRBV19 with TRBJ1-5, with a weak D call TRBD1 (5 bases). Trimming removed 7 bases from V and 6 bases from J, with 22 bases in between. This CDR3 contains 16 residues. Germline assignment: CDR1 LNHDA and CDR2 SQIVND (reference sequence). This CDR3 is CASTRTAMDRGQPQHF. As DNA, the CDR3 is TGTGCCAGTACTAGGACGGCGATGGATAGGGGTCAGCCCCAGCATTTT.

V is TRBV29-1 and J is TRBJ1-1, with D possibly TRBD1 on 6 matching bases. CDR3 length: 13 amino acids. Germline V lookup: CDR1 SQVTM, CDR2 ANQGSEA. Trimming took 7 bases from V and 0 from J, leaving 12 bases between them. The CDR3, as DNA: TGCAGCGCCAACAGGGCTATGAACACTGAAGCTTTCTTT. Amino acids: CSANRAMNTEAFF.

This clone showed up just a few times. The chain recombines TRBV27 with TRBJ2-7; D remains unclear. The CDR3 runs 10 residues. The V gene's germline CDR1 is MNHEY and CDR2 SMNVEV (reference sequence). V was clipped by 7 bases and J by 4 bases, with 5 bases between them. CDR3 nucleotide sequence: TGTGCCAGCACCCTGTACGAGCAGTACTTC. The encoded protein is CASTLYEQYF.

This clone was picked up a small number of times. V gene TRBV29-1 combines with J gene TRBJ2-2; possibly TRBD2 for D (6 bases). Germline-derived CDR1 and CDR2 are SQVTM and ANQGSEA. The CDR3 is made up of 13 amino acids. V lost 4 bases and J 2 bases, leaving 8 bases between the germline ends. The DNA for the CDR3 is TGCAGCGTTGCAGCGGGTAACACCGGGGAGCTGTTTTTT. Translated, it gives CSVAAGNTGELFF.

The V and J genes are TRBV7-3 and TRBJ2-1; a weak D match, TRBD2 (5 bases). The CDR3 spans 16 residues. Germline values: CDR1 SGHTA, CDR2 FQGTGA. With 0 bases removed from V and 4 bases from J, the gap between germline ends came to 13 bases. The CDR3 reads CASSLTRGNPYNEQFF. DNA of the CDR3: TGTGCCAGCAGCTTAACCCGAGGGAACCCTTACAATGAGCAGTTCTTC. The variable domain in full, with the rest retrieved from reference TRBV7-3 and TRBJ2-1, is GAGVSQTPSNKVTEKGKYVELRCDPISGHTALYWYRQSLGQGPEFLIYFQGTGAADDSGLPNDRFFAVRPEGSVSTLKIQRTERGDSAVYLCASSLTRGNPYNEQFFGPGTRLTVL.

This chain uses TRBV12-5 with TRBJ1-2; 8 nucleotides agree with TRBD1. Germline loops: CDR1 LGHNT, CDR2 FRNRAP. V gave up 0 bases and J gave up 1 base; unmatched junction bases: 4. The CDR3 runs to 16 residues. The CDR3 sequence is CASGLVQGQVNYGYTF. The CDR3 bases are TGTGCTAGTGGTTTGGTCCAGGGACAGGTTAACTATGGCTACACCTTC.

The genes are TRBV4-3 and TRBJ2-3; 8 bases match TRBD2. CDR3 length: 20 residues. CDR1 and CDR2 (germline): LGHNA, YSLEER. V lost 1 base, J lost 4 bases, and 19 bases stayed unmatched. The CDR3: CASSQGRQGGGLLGPDTQYF. CDR3 in DNA: TGCGCCAGCAGCCAAGGTCGTCAGGGCGGGGGGTTACTCGGCCCAGATACGCAGTATTTT.

The chain couples TRBV3-1 (or the pseudogene TRBV3-2) to TRBJ2-5; 9 bases fit TRBD2. Germline V CDR1 and CDR2: LGHDT, YNNKEL (reference sequence). After removal of 4 bases from V and 1 base from J, the junction contained 4 bases not matched to a gene. This CDR3 comprises 15 residues. CDR3: CASSPLAGVQETQYF. The CDR3 coding sequence is TGTGCCAGCAGCCCATTAGCGGGAGTCCAAGAGACCCAGTACTTC.

This rearrangement joins TRBV7-3 to TRBJ2-3, with 9 bases identical to TRBD1. The CDR3 has 17 residues. The V gene end was trimmed by 4 bases and the J gene end by 2 bases; junction bases not matched to a gene: 10. Looked up from germline, CDR1 is SGHTA and CDR2 is FQGTGA. CDR3 in amino acids: CASSSNDRGWDTDTQYF. In DNA, the CDR3 is TGTGCCAGCAGCTCGAACGACAGGGGGTGGGACACAGATACGCAGTATTTT.

The V and J genes are TRBV19 and TRBJ2-5; D ambiguous. The V end lost 3 bases, the J end lost 4 bases, and 6 bases lay between the germline ends. Germline V gives CDR1 LNHDA, CDR2 SQIVND (reference sequence). This CDR3 comprises 12 residues. The CDR3 DNA follows: TGTGCCAGTAGTATCAGAGGAGAGACCCAGTACTTC. Its translation: CASSIRGETQYF.

This clone was counted once. The chain carries TRBV5-6 and TRBJ1-5; unclear D gene. Trimming stripped 0 bases from V and 7 bases from J, with 11 bases between. Germline CDR1 is SGHDT and CDR2 is YYEEEE. The CDR3 contains 14 residues. CDR3 protein: CASSLGRSSQPQHF. The CDR3 region has the DNA TGTGCCAGCAGCTTGGGGCGGTCCTCACAGCCCCAGCATTTT.

This chain connects TRBV3-1 (or the pseudogene TRBV3-2) to TRBJ2-3; maybe TRBD2 (5 bases). V gave up 4 bases and J gave up 0 bases, with 14 bases separating them. This CDR3 has 16 amino acids. Germline V gene lookup returns CDR1 LGHDT and CDR2 YNNKEL (reference sequence). In DNA, the CDR3 is TGTGCCAGCAGCCTTCTCTGGGGAGTGAGCACAGATACGCAGTATTTT. This codes for CASSLLWGVSTDTQYF.

This clone was picked up one time. The rearrangement uses TRBV5-5 and TRBJ1-1; D is unclear. Trimming cost V 0 bases and J 4 bases, with 10 bases left between them. The CDR3 contains 14 residues. Germline CDR1 reads SGHKS; CDR2 reads YYEKEE (reference sequence). The CDR3 DNA reads as TGTGCCAGCAGCTTGGCCAAGGAGGCCACTGAAGCTTTCTTT. This encodes CASSLAKEATEAFF.

This chain uses TRBV3-1 (or the pseudogene TRBV3-2) with TRBJ2-7, with 7 positions matching TRBD2. V gave up 6 bases and J gave up 3 bases; unmatched junction bases: 8. The CDR3 consists of 14 residues. Germline CDR1 reads LGHDT; CDR2 reads YNNKEL (reference sequence). In nucleotides, the CDR3 is TGTGCCAGCAGTCTCGGACTAGTTTACTACGAGCAGTACTTC. This gives the protein CASSLGLVYYEQYF.

This chain uses TRBV4-1 with TRBJ1-1; no clear D gene. The CDR3 covers 12 residues. V lost 3 bases and J 10 bases, leaving 12 bases between the germline ends. CDR1 is MGHRA and CDR2 is YSYEKL in the germline V gene. CDR3 protein: CASSHPGIGAFF. The DNA for the CDR3 is TGCGCCAGCAGCCACCCGGGGATAGGAGCTTTCTTT.

This rearrangement joins TRBV7-9 to TRBJ2-7, with D possibly TRBD2 on 5 matching bases. Looked up from germline, CDR1 is SEHNR and CDR2 is FQNEAQ (reference sequence). The CDR3 totals 16 residues. The V end lost 1 base, the J end lost 3 bases, and 16 bases lay between the germline ends. The CDR3 bases are TGTGCCAGCAGCTTAGGTGGGCTAGCAGAGGGCTACGAGCAGTACTTC. Translation gives CASSLGGLAEGYEQYF.

The chain uses TRBV30 and TRBJ1-6; tentatively, D is TRBD1 (6 bases). The germline V gene has CDR1 GTSNPN and CDR2 SVGIG (reference sequence). There are 14 residues in the CDR3. V lost 0 bases and J 7 bases, leaving 10 bases between the germline ends. CDR3 in DNA: TGTGCCTGGAGTGTAAGGGACAAAAATTCACCCCTCCACTTT. Translating it yields CAWSVRDKNSPLHF.

This sequence joins TRBV6-5 and TRBJ1-1; maybe TRBD1 (5 bases). V shed 7 bases and J shed 0 bases, with 12 bases lying between them. Germline V gene data show CDR1 as MNHEY and CDR2 as SVGAGI. The CDR3 runs to 14 residues. The CDR3 DNA follows: TGTGCCAGCACCCGAGGGGCCCTGAACACTGAAGCTTTCTTT. Translating it yields CASTRGALNTEAFF.

This clone showed up just once. The chain has TRBV13 and TRBJ2-5, with D unresolved. V lost 1 base, J lost 3 bases, and 3 bases lay in between. Germline loops: CDR1 PRHDT, CDR2 FYEKMQ (reference sequence). This CDR3 contains 12 residues. This CDR3 is CASSLAKETQYF. CDR3 in DNA: TGTGCCAGCAGCTTAGCTAAAGAGACCCAGTACTTC. Using reference TRBV13 and TRBJ2-5 for the parts outside the CDR3, the full variable domain is AAGVIQSPRHLIKEKRETATLKCYPIPRHDTVYWYQQGPGQDPQFLISFYEKMQSDKGSIPDRFSAQQFSDYHSELNMSSLELGDSALYFCASSLAKETQYFGPGTRLLVL.

CDR3 residues: CASSRALYQETQYF. The CDR3 DNA is TGCGCCAGCAGCCGTGCCTTGTACCAAGAGACCCAGTACTTC. This chain links TRBV4-1 with TRBJ2-5; D is undetermined. Trimming cost V 4 bases and J 0 bases, with 9 bases left between them. This CDR3 is 14 amino acids long. CDR1 MGHRA and CDR2 YSYEKL come from the germline V gene.

As to this clone: Distinct nucleotide sequences in the sample also encode this CDR3. The chain uses TRBV30 and TRBJ1-6, with TRBD1 matching over 7 bases. Germline values: CDR1 GTSNPN, CDR2 SVGIG (reference sequence). The CDR3 has 12 residues. Trimming took 5 bases from V and 9 from J; bases not matched to a gene: 4. The CDR3 loop reads CAWDRDGSPLHF. The CDR3 nucleotides read TGTGCCTGGGACAGGGATGGTTCACCCCTCCACTTT.

The CDR3 DNA sequence: TGTGCCAGTAGTATTGGAACAGACACCCATGGCTACACCTTC. Translation gives CASSIGTDTHGYTF. V gene TRBV19 combines with J gene TRBJ1-2; D remains ambiguous. Trimming took off 3 bases at V and 6 bases at J, with 14 bases between the two ends. Germline V gene lookup returns CDR1 LNHDA and CDR2 SQIVND (reference sequence). The CDR3 is made up of 14 amino acids.

The chain has TRBV5-1 and TRBJ1-2; TRBD1 agrees at 7 bases. V was pared by 2 bases and J by 4 bases, with 5 bases of the junction left unmatched. Germline assignment: CDR1 SGHRS and CDR2 YFSETQ. CDR3 size: 14 residues. Here the CDR3 DNA reads TGCGCCAGCAGCTTCAAACAGGGGAGCTATGGCTACACCTTC. This sequence encodes CASSFKQGSYGYTF.

The rearrangement links TRBV5-1 to TRBJ1-1; 8 positions agree with TRBD1. The J segment lost 4 bases and the V segment lost 4 bases, leaving 6 bases of the junction unmatched. The CDR3 totals 14 residues. Per the germline V gene, CDR1 is SGHRS and CDR2 is YFSETQ. In DNA form, the CDR3 reads TGCGCCAGCAGCCAGGGGGCGCGGGGCACTGAAGCTTTCTTT. This sequence encodes CASSQGARGTEAFF.

The V and J genes are TRBV25-1 and TRBJ1-6; tentatively, D is TRBD1 (5 bases). From germline, CDR1 is MGHDK and CDR2 SYGVNS. V dropped 4 bases and J dropped 5 bases, with 6 bases sitting between them. The CDR3 loop spans 13 amino acids. The CDR3 sequence is CASSAGNNSPLHF. CDR3 nucleotides: TGTGCCAGCAGTGCAGGGAATAATTCACCCCTCCACTTT. Based on the CDR3 plus reference TRBV25-1 and TRBJ1-6, the full variable domain is EADIYQTPRYLVIGTGKKITLECSQTMGHDKMYWYQQDPGMELHLIHYSYGVNSTEKGDLSSESTVSRIRTEHFPLTLESARPSHTSQYLCASSAGNNSPLHFGNGTRLTVT.